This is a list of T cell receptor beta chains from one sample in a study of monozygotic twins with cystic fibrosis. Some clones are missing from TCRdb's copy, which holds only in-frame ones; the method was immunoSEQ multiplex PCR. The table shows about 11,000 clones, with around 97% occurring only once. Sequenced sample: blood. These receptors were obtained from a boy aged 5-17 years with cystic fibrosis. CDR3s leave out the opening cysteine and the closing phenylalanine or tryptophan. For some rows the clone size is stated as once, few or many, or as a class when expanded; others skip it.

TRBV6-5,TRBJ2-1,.,AIRRGIKYNEQF
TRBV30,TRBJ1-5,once,AWSLGVSNQPQH
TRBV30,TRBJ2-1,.,AWTFLAFNEQF
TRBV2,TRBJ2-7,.,ASSEDGQGAFSYEQY
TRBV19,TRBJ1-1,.,ASSIQGGEAF
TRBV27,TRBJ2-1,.,ASSGLNGRRNEQF
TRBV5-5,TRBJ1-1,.,ASSFSRSGGATEAF
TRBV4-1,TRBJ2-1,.,ASSQVSEEYSYYNEQF
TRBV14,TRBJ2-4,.,ASSPLFDRVGKNIQY
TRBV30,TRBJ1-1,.,AWGWGTEAF
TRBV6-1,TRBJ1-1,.,ASSDMGQRNTEAF
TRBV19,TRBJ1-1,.,ASTLDRIRNEAF
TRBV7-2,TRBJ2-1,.,ASSRQNYNEQF
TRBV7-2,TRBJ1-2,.,ASSLARGSNYGYT
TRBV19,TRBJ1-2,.,ASSIVLDSFYGYT
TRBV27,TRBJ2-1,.,ASSPASGVNEQF
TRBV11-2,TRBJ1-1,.,ASSLGRVPTEAF
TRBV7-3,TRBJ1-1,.,ASSLSGGTEAF
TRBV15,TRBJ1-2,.,ATSRDRSGFGYT
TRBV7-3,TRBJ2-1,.,ASSLMGLAGYNEQF
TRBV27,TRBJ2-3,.,ASSLIYRDTQY
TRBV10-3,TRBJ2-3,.,AISHGTSGRAGSTDTQY